Presented here are 19 T cell receptor beta chains from one specimen sequenced in a study of CD8 T cells in ankylosing spondylitis. Study-wide findings and caveats: There was a TCR beta motif, made of 7 to 9 highly homologous variants, that appeared characteristic of ankylosing spondylitis blood.

Their antigens are not known. TCRdb reprocessed the 5' RACE reads via MiXCR and lists one record per CDR3 protein. The table records roughly 300,000 distinct CDR3 sequences, roughly 8% of them present only once. Sample: blood, either unsorted or a sorted T cell fraction (not recorded which). These TCRs come from a male donor with ankylosing spondylitis.

V gene TRBV6-5 combines with J gene TRBJ2-7; no definite D call. V lost 2 bases and J lost 6, with 17 bases in between. This CDR3 comprises 15 residues. Germline CDR1 and CDR2: MNHEY and SVGAGI. This CDR3 reads CASSYGVNSRPEQYF. The CDR3, as DNA: TGTGCCAGCAGTTACGGGGTTAATAGCCGCCCCGAGCAGTACTTC.

CDR3 amino acids: CASSPATGLVSAKLFF. The DNA for the CDR3 is TGTGCCAGCAGCCCAGCGACAGGGCTAGTATCTGCAAAACTGTTTTTT. This chain joins TRBV7-9 and TRBJ1-4, with TRBD1 matching 7 bases. The CDR3 spans 16 residues. Germline CDR1 and CDR2: SEHNR and FQNEAQ (reference sequence). V lost 5 bases, J lost 10 bases, and 16 bases stayed unmatched.

Note on this clonotype: At one end, the junction sequence differs from germline, possibly due to a read error. The CDR3, as DNA: TGTGCCACCAGTGATTTCGGGCAAGCTTCCTTCACAAATACGCAGTATTTT. Translating gives CATSDFGQASFTNTQYF. The chain links TRBV24-1 to TRBJ2-3; D not certain. CDR1 and CDR2 from the germline V gene are KGHDR and SFDVKD. This CDR3 has 17 residues.

The V and J genes are TRBV7-2 and TRBJ2-1; 8 bases are a match to TRBD2. The V segment lost 0 bases and the J segment 1 base; nucleotides outside the gene matches: 8. The CDR3 spans 18 residues. Germline CDR1 is SGHTA and CDR2 is FQGNSA. CDR3: CASSLARTGGPSYNEQFF. CDR3 DNA: TGTGCCAGCAGCTTAGCGAGGACGGGAGGGCCTTCCTACAATGAGCAGTTCTTC.

This sequence joins TRBV6-5 and TRBJ2-1; 9 nucleotides agree with TRBD2. The V and J ends lost 8 bases and 9 bases, in that order; junction bases with no gene match: 14. The V gene's germline CDR1 is MNHEY and CDR2 SVGAGI. There are 15 residues in the CDR3. Here the CDR3 DNA reads TGTGCCAGCGTTCCAACGTGGCGGGAGGGGGTTGAGCAGTTCTTC. Translation gives CASVPTWREGVEQFF.

This chain joins TRBV2 and TRBJ1-1; 10 bases align to TRBD1. Germline loops: CDR1 SNHLY, CDR2 FYNNEI. V lost 4 bases and J lost 0; bases outside the gene matches: 5. The CDR3 covers 16 residues. The CDR3 reads CASSGSGQGMNTEAFF. DNA of the CDR3: TGTGCCAGCAGTGGATCGGGACAGGGGATGAACACTGAAGCTTTCTTT.

This clonotype was found a few times. This chain joins TRBV10-2 and TRBJ2-1; 13 nucleotides agree with TRBD2. With V trimmed by 2 bases and J by 8 bases, 12 bases remained unmatched. The CDR3 consists of 18 residues. The germline V gene encodes CDR1 WSHSY and CDR2 SAAADI. CDR3 in DNA: TGCGCCAGCAGTGAGCCAGGACTAGCGGGAGTCAATCGCGATGAGCAGTTCTTC. Its translation is CASSEPGLAGVNRDEQFF.

The chain couples TRBV2 to TRBJ1-5; no clear D. CDR3 size: 15 residues. V was pared by 3 bases and J by 3 bases, with 12 bases between. From germline, CDR1 is SNHLY and CDR2 FYNNEI. CDR3: CASSDRSGYNQPQHF. The CDR3 DNA reads TGTGCCAGCAGTGATCGTAGCGGTTACAATCAGCCCCAGCATTTT.

V and J are TRBV7-8 and TRBJ2-1; TRBD1 aligns across 7 bases. Looked up from germline, CDR1 is SGHVS and CDR2 is FQNEAQ. V lost 2 bases, J lost 5 bases, and 9 bases stayed unmatched. This CDR3 has 16 amino acids. The CDR3 nucleotides are TGTGCCAGCAGCTTATTCCAGGACAGGAGAAACAATGAGCAGTTCTTC. This encodes CASSLFQDRRNNEQFF.

The rearrangement uses TRBV5-1 and TRBJ2-2; 7 positions agree with TRBD2. Germline loops: CDR1 SGHRS, CDR2 YFSETQ. The CDR3 loop spans 15 amino acids. Trimming at V came to 3 bases and at J to 2 bases, leaving 4 bases not matched to a gene. The DNA of the CDR3 is TGCGCCAGCAGCTCGGGACTACCTAACACCGGGGAGCTGTTTTTT. Its protein is CASSSGLPNTGELFF.

The chain couples TRBV29-1 to TRBJ2-5; 10 nucleotides line up with TRBD1. CDR3 length: 14 residues. Germline lookup yields CDR1 SQVTM and CDR2 ANQGSEA. With 5 bases clipped from V and 6 bases from J, the junction kept 9 bases outside the gene matches. CDR3 sequence (DNA): TGCAGCGTTCGACCGGGACAGGGGTTTCAGACCCAGTACTTC. It specifies CSVRPGQGFQTQYF. Combining the CDR3 with reference TRBV29-1 and TRBJ2-5 gives the whole variable domain SAVISQKPSRDICQRGTSLTIQCQVDSQVTMMFWYRQQPGQSLTLIATANQGSEATYESGFVIDKFPISRPNLTFSTLTVSNMSPEDSSIYLCSVRPGQGFQTQYFGPGTRLLVL.

Many counts were recorded for this clonotype. A read error may produce the germline difference seen at one junction end. The chain joins TRBV29-1 to TRBJ2-1; 12 nucleotides align to TRBD2. The CDR3 contains 18 residues. Germline CDR1 and CDR2: SQVTM and ANQGSEA. CDR3: CSVEGVTSGRPAYNEQFF. The CDR3 DNA reads as TGCAGCGTCGAAGGGGTAACTAGCGGGAGGCCGGCCTACAATGAGCAGTTCTTC.

In this sample, this clonotype turned up a few times. V usage is TRBV27 and J usage is TRBJ2-7; D is unresolved. Trimming took 11 bases from V and 0 from J, leaving 17 bases between them. CDR3 length: 14 amino acids. Germline assignment: CDR1 MNHEY and CDR2 SMNVEV (reference sequence). The CDR3 reads CAAQPGAHSYEQYF. CDR3 sequence (DNA): TGTGCCGCCCAACCTGGCGCACACTCCTACGAGCAGTACTTC.

This clonotype was seen a few times. The chain carries TRBV9 and TRBJ2-3; a possible D gene is TRBD2 (6 bases). This CDR3 contains 15 residues. V was shortened by 0 bases and J by 4 bases, with 12 bases between the two germline ends. Germline lookup yields CDR1 SGDLS and CDR2 YYNGEE. CDR3 sequence (DNA): TGTGCCAGCAGCGTAGCAGGGCCGGGAGCAGATACGCAGTATTTT. Residues: CASSVAGPGADTQYF.

This clonotype appeared a few times. The rearrangement joins TRBV19 to TRBJ2-1; 7 bases map to TRBD2. The CDR3 has 14 residues. From germline, CDR1 is LNHDA and CDR2 SQIVND (reference sequence). The V gene end was trimmed by 3 bases and the J gene end by 2 bases; junction bases not matched to a gene: 1. CDR3 residues: CASSMGGAYNEQFF. For the CDR3, the DNA is TGTGCCAGTAGTATGGGGGGGGCCTACAATGAGCAGTTCTTC.

Many counts were recorded for this clonotype. The V gene is TRBV7-8, the J gene TRBJ2-7; D unresolved. Germline CDR1 is SGHVS and CDR2 is FQNEAQ. V was shortened by 1 base and J by 5 bases, with 12 bases between the two germline ends. The CDR3 extends over 14 amino acids. CDR3 nucleotide sequence: TGTGCCAGCAGCTTAGGTGGGTCGCAGGACGAGCAGTACTTC. Translated, it gives CASSLGGSQDEQYF.

The chain recombines TRBV27 with TRBJ2-3; D unclear. The CDR3 loop spans 13 amino acids. The germline gives CDR1 MNHEY, CDR2 SMNVEV (reference sequence). Trimming pared 3 bases from V and 5 bases from J, leaving 9 bases between. Here the CDR3 DNA reads TGTGCCAGCAGTTTCGGCACTCAAGATACGCAGTATTTT. It translates to CASSFGTQDTQYF.

This clonotype was counted at least ten times. The J gene is TRBJ1-4, the V gene TRBV5-1; 7 bases map to TRBD1. V was clipped by 3 bases and J by 5 bases; unmatched bases: 7. This CDR3 spans 15 amino acids. From germline, CDR1 is SGHRS and CDR2 YFSETQ. The chain's CDR3 is CASSSWTGPNEKLFF. The CDR3 DNA follows: TGCGCCAGCAGCTCTTGGACAGGACCAAATGAAAAACTGTTTTTT.

The chain joins TRBV7-2 to TRBJ2-7, with 7 nucleotides matching TRBD2. CDR1 SGHTA and CDR2 FQGNSA come from the germline V gene. This CDR3 has 15 amino acids. The V segment lost 2 bases and the J segment 7 bases; nucleotides outside the gene matches: 11. The chain's CDR3 is CASSLRGGISMEQYF. The CDR3 DNA sequence: TGTGCCAGCAGCTTAAGGGGAGGGATCTCGATGGAGCAGTACTTC.